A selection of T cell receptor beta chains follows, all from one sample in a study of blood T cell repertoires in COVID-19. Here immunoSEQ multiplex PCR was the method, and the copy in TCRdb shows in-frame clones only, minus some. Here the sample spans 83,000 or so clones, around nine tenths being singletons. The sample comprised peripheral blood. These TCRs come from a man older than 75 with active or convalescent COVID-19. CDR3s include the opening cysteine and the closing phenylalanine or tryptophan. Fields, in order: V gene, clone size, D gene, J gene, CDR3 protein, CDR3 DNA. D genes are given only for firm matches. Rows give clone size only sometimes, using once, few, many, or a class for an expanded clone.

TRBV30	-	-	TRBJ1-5	CAWNRGLNQPQHF	TGTGCCTGGAATCGGGGGTTGAATCAGCCCCAGCATTTT
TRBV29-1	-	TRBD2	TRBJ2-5	CSAGGTTQETQYF	TGCAGCGCCGGCGGGACTACCCAAGAGACCCAGTACTTC
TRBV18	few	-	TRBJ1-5	CASSLGGGNQPQHF	TGTGCCAGCTCCCTGGGAGGCGGCAATCAGCCCCAGCATTTT
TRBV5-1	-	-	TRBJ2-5	CASSLFEGVGKETQYF	TGCGCCAGCAGCTTGTTTGAGGGGGTCGGAAAAGAGACCCAGTACTTC
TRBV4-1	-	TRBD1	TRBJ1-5	CASSPGQGAVGNQPQHF	TGCGCCAGCAGCCCAGGACAGGGGGCAGTTGGCAATCAGCCCCAGCATTTT
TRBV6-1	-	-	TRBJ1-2	CASSSPRNANYGYTF	TGTGCCAGCAGTTCCCCGAGGAATGCTAACTATGGCTACACCTTC
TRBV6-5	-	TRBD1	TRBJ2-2	CASSYPGTATGELFF	TGTGCCAGCAGTTACCCCGGGACAGCAACCGGGGAGCTGTTTTTT
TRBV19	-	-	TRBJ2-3	CASTDLNGHTDTQYF	TGTGCCAGTACCGACCTTAACGGACACACAGATACGCAGTATTTT
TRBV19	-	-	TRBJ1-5	CASSMGGRFQPQHF	TGTGCCAGTAGTATGGGGGGACGGTTCCAGCCCCAGCATTTT
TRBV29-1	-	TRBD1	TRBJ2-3	CSSSGTGTDTQYF	TGCAGCTCATCCGGGACAGGAACAGATACGCAGTATTTT
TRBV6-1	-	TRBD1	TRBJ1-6	CASSEAETGYNSPLHF	TGTGCCAGCAGTGAAGCAGAGACAGGGTATAATTCACCCCTCCACTTT
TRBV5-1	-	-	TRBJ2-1	CASSLRGRNEQFF	TGCGCCAGCAGCTTACGGGGTCGGAATGAGCAGTTCTTC
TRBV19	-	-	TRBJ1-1	CASTAGGGSTEAFF	TGTGCCAGTACCGCGGGCGGGGGGAGTACTGAAGCTTTCTTT
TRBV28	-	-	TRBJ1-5	CASSTLESQPQHF	TGTGCCAGCAGTACACTAGAGAGTCAGCCCCAGCATTTT
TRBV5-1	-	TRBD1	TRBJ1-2	CASSLPGQGTGYTF	TGCGCCAGCAGCTTGCCGGGACAGGGTACTGGCTACACCTTC
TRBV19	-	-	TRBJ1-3	CASSIWTAGSGNTIYF	TGTGCCAGTAGTATCTGGACAGCCGGTTCTGGAAACACCATATATTTT
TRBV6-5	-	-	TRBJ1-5	CASSREGLMAPQHF	TGTGCCAGCAGCAGGGAGGGGTTGATGGCGCCCCAGCATTTT
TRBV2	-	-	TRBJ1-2	CASRAELNYGYTF	TGTGCCAGCAGGGCCGAATTGAACTATGGCTACACCTTC
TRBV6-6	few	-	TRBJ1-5	CASSYPGSNQPQHF	TGTGCCAGCAGTTACCCCGGGAGCAATCAGCCCCAGCATTTT
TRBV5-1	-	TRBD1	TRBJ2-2	CASSWTGANTGELFF	TGCGCCAGCAGCTGGACAGGGGCAAACACCGGGGAGCTGTTTTTT
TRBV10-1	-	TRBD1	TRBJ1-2	CASSDYTGTGTYGYTF	TGCGCCAGCAGTGATTATACCGGGACAGGGACCTATGGCTACACCTTC
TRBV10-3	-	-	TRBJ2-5	CAIRPEALETQYF	TGTGCCATCAGGCCTGAGGCGTTGGAGACCCAGTACTTC
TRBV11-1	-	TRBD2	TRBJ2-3	CASSLGLAGFTDTQYF	TGTGCCAGCAGCTTGGGTCTAGCGGGGTTCACAGATACGCAGTATTTT
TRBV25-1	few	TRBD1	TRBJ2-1	CASSLPGQGVNEQFF	TGTGCCAGCAGTTTACCGGGACAGGGAGTTAATGAGCAGTTCTTC
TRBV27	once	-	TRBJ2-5	CASIGVGETQYF	TGTGCCAGCATAGGGGTCGGAGAGACCCAGTACTTC
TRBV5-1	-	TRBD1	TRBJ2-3	CASHRGADTQYF	TGCGCCAGCCACAGGGGCGCAGATACGCAGTATTTT
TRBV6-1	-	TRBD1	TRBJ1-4	CASSAAGGRGREKLFF	TGTGCCAGCAGTGCCGCAGGGGGCCGTGGGCGCGAAAAACTGTTTTTT
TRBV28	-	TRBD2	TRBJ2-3	CASRPAGLAVSTDTQYF	TGTGCCAGCAGACCCGCCGGACTAGCGGTTAGCACAGATACGCAGTATTTT
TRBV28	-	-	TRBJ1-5	CASSPSGGAYSNQPQHF	TGTGCCAGCAGCCCGAGCGGGGGCGCATATAGCAATCAGCCCCAGCATTTT
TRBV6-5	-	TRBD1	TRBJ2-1	CASKDRGPYNEQFF	TGTGCCAGCAAGGACAGGGGCCCCTACAATGAGCAGTTCTTC
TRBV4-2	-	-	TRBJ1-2	CASSQDKLGINYGYTF	TGTGCCAGCAGCCAAGATAAACTCGGGATTAACTATGGCTACACCTTC
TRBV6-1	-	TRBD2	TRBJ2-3	CASSDGLAGVGTDTQYF	TGTGCCAGCAGTGACGGACTAGCGGGAGTGGGCACAGATACGCAGTATTTT
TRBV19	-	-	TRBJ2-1	CASSGTRRGNEQFF	TGTGCCAGTAGCGGTACGCGGAGAGGCAATGAGCAGTTCTTC
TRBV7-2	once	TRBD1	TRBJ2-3	CASSPWDRGLDTQYF	TGTGCCAGCAGCCCCTGGGACAGGGGGTTAGATACGCAGTATTTT
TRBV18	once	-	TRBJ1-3	CASSPVVSGNTIYF	TGTGCCAGCTCACCCGTTGTCTCTGGAAACACCATATATTTT
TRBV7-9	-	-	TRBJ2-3	CASSPQGTSTDTQYF	TGTGCCAGCAGTCCACAGGGCACTAGCACAGATACGCAGTATTTT
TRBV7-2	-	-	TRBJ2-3	CASSLKLLAESTDTQYF	TGTGCCAGCAGCTTAAAGCTCCTAGCCGAAAGCACAGATACGCAGTATTTT
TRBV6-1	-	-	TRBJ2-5	CASSEWFGRNQETQYF	TGTGCCAGCAGTGAATGGTTCGGGAGAAACCAAGAGACCCAGTACTTC
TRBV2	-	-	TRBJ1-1	CATAPHADDTEAFF	TGTGCCACCGCCCCACACGCAGATGACACTGAAGCTTTCTTT
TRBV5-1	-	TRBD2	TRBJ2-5	CASSKTSGSFGEETQYF	TGCGCCAGCAGCAAGACTAGCGGGAGTTTCGGCGAAGAGACCCAGTACTTC
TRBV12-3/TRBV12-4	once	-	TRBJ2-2	CASSPLDGELFF	TGTGCCAGCAGCCCCTTAGACGGGGAGCTGTTTTTT
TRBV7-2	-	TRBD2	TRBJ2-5	CASSFIAGNQETQYF	TGTGCCAGCAGCTTTATAGCGGGTAACCAAGAGACCCAGTACTTC
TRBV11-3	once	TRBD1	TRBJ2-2	CASSRRTGETGELFF	TGTGCCAGCAGCCGCCGGACAGGGGAAACCGGGGAGCTGTTTTTT
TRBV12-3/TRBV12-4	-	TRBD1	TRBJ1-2	CASSPGGYGYTF	TGTGCCAGCAGCCCAGGGGGCTATGGCTACACCTTC
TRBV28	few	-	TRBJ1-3	CASSQRQGRPDTIYF	TGTGCCAGCAGCCAAAGGCAGGGCCGCCCTGACACCATATATTTT
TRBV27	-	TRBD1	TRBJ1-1	CASSLLGGQTEAFF	TGTGCCAGCAGTTTACTGGGGGGACAGACTGAAGCTTTCTTT